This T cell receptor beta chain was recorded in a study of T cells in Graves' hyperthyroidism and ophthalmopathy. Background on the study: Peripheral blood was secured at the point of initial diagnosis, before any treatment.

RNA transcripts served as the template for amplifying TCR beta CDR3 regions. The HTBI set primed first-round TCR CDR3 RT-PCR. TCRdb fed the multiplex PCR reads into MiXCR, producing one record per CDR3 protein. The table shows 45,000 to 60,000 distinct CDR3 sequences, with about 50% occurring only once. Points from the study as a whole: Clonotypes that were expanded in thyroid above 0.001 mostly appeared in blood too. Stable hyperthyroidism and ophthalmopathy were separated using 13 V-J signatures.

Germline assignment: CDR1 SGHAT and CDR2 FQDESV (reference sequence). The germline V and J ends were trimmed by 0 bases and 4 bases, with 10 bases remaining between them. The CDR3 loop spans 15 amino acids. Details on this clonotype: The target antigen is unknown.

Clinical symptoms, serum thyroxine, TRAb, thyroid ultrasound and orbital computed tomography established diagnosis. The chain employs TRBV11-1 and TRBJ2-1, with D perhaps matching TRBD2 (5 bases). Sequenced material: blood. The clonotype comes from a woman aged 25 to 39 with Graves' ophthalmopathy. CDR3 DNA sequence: TGTGCCAGCAGCTTAGCGGCGGGTCGATACAATGAGCAGTTCTTC. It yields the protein CASSLAAGRYNEQFF. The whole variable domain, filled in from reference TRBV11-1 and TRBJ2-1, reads EAEVAQSPRYKITEKSQAVAFWCDPISGHATLYWYRQILGQGPELLVQFQDESVVDDSQLPKDRFSAERLKGVDSTLKIQPAELGDSAMYLCASSLAAGRYNEQFFGPGTRLTVL.